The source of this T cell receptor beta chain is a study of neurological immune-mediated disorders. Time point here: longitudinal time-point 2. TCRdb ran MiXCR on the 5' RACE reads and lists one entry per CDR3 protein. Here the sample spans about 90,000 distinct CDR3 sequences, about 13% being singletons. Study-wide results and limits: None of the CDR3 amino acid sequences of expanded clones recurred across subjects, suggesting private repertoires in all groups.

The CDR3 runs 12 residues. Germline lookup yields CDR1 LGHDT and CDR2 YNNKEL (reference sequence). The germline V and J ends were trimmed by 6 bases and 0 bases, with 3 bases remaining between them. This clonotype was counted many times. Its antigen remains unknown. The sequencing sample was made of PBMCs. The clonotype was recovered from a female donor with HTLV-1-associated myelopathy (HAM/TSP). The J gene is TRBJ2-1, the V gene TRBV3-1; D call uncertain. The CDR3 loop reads CASSHSYNEQFF. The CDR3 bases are TGTGCCAGCAGTCACTCCTACAATGAGCAGTTCTTC.